The next 31 T cell receptor beta chains were all read from a single sample in a study of OX40 agonist ivuxolimab in advanced cancers. TCRdb's table, derived via immunoSEQ multiplex PCR, lists solely in-frame clones and lacks some. This sample has roughly 80,000 clones; around 86% occur once, and the top ten carry roughly 0.35%. The sequenced sample was CD4+ or CD8+ T cells sorted from blood, obtained in a trial of the OX40 agonist ivuxolimab. The receptor source for this set is an adult with an advanced solid tumor such as melanoma, head and neck, liver or kidney cancer.

The chain has TRBV5-1 and TRBJ2-4; D is possibly TRBD1 (6 bases). V was cut by 5 bases and J by 0 bases, with 9 bases left in between. The CDR3 has 14 residues. In germline, CDR1 is SGHRS, CDR2 YFSETQ. The CDR3 nucleotides read TGCGCCAGCAGGACAGGTCTAGCCAAAAACATTCAGTACTTC. It codes for CASRTGLAKNIQYF.

V usage is TRBV9 and J usage is TRBJ1-1, with D perhaps TRBD1 (5 bases). Germline V lookup: CDR1 SGDLS, CDR2 YYNGEE. This CDR3 has 15 amino acids. V lost 4 bases, J lost 4 bases, and 17 bases lay in between. CDR3 sequence: CASSPRGGVGTEAFF. The CDR3 coding sequence is TGTGCCAGCAGCCCGCGAGGAGGGGTGGGCACTGAAGCTTTCTTT.

The gene calls are TRBV5-4 and TRBJ2-1, with D perhaps TRBD2 (6 bases). Germline V CDR1 and CDR2: SGHNT, YYREEE (reference sequence). The CDR3 is 15 residues long. Deletions cut 3 bases from V and 5 bases from J, with 15 bases between. CDR3 amino acids: CASSSGLRTNNEQFF. Here the CDR3 DNA reads TGTGCCAGCAGCTCGGGACTCCGCACGAACAATGAGCAGTTCTTC.

This chain joins TRBV7-9 and TRBJ2-4, with D hard to call. CDR1 and CDR2 from the germline V gene are SEHNR and FQNEAQ (reference sequence). CDR3 length: 16 residues. The germline V and J ends were trimmed by 0 bases and 5 bases, with 14 bases remaining between them. The CDR3 nucleotides are TGTGCCAGCAGCTTAGCGAGAGACCTGCTCCAAAACATTCAGTACTTC. It translates to CASSLARDLLQNIQYF.

To note about this clone: At the DNA level, this CDR3 is encoded by other sequences in the same sample as well. The chain uses TRBV5-4 and TRBJ2-3, with 10 bases fitting TRBD2. After removal of 0 bases from V and 5 bases from J, the junction contained 0 bases not matched to a gene. The CDR3 spans 14 residues. The germline V gene has CDR1 SGHNT and CDR2 YYREEE (reference sequence). CDR3 in DNA: TGTGCCAGCAGCTTGGGACTAGCGGGAGATACGCAGTATTTT. Translated, it gives CASSLGLAGDTQYF.

This clone has a handful of counts. Other nucleotide sequences in the sample specify the same CDR3. The V call is TRBV19, the J call TRBJ1-1; 8 bases are shared with TRBD1. The CDR3 is made up of 13 amino acids. The germline gives CDR1 LNHDA, CDR2 SQIVND (reference sequence). The J segment lost 3 bases and the V segment lost 5 bases, leaving 2 bases of the junction unmatched. The DNA for the CDR3 is TGTGCCAGTAGTGCGGACAGGGACACTGAAGCTTTCTTT. Translation gives CASSADRDTEAFF. Full variable domain (remainder filled in from reference TRBV19 and TRBJ1-1): DGGITQSPKYLFRKEGQNVTLSCEQNLNHDAMYWYRQDPGQGLRLIYYSQIVNDFQKGDIAEGYSVSREKKESFPLTVTSAQKNPTAFYLCASSADRDTEAFFGQGTRLTVV.

The rearrangement links TRBV5-1 to TRBJ1-1; D unclear. Germline V gene sequence: CDR1 SGHRS, CDR2 YFSETQ. Trimming stripped 0 bases from V and 3 bases from J, with 6 bases between. The CDR3 runs to 13 residues. CDR3 loop: CASSLGQDTEAFF. CDR3 in DNA: TGCGCCAGCAGCTTGGGACAAGACACTGAAGCTTTCTTT.

This sequence joins TRBV18 and TRBJ1-1; possibly TRBD1 for D (5 bases). Germline lookup yields CDR1 KGHSH and CDR2 LQKENI. V shed 4 bases and J shed 0 bases, with 9 bases lying between them. The CDR3 runs to 14 residues. CDR3 nucleotide sequence: TGTGCCAGCTCACGGCAGGGTATGAACACTGAAGCTTTCTTT. It is translated as CASSRQGMNTEAFF.

The gene calls are TRBV18 and TRBJ1-1; a weak D match, TRBD1 (6 bases). Germline values: CDR1 KGHSH, CDR2 LQKENI. CDR3 length: 15 amino acids. V lost 5 bases and J lost 0, with 13 bases in between. CDR3 nucleotides: TGTGCCAGCTCATCGCAAGGGGGGGTGAACACTGAAGCTTTCTTT. Encoded protein: CASSSQGGVNTEAFF.

The V gene is TRBV15, the J gene TRBJ2-2; D is perhaps TRBD1 or TRBD2 (5 bases each). CDR1 and CDR2 (germline): LNHNV, YYDKDF (reference sequence). The germline V and J ends were trimmed by 5 bases and 4 bases, with 14 bases remaining between them. The CDR3 sequence is 15 residues long. The chain's CDR3 is CATSQRGAGTGELFF. Here the CDR3 DNA reads TGTGCCACCAGCCAACGGGGCGCAGGCACCGGGGAGCTGTTTTTT.

The gene calls are TRBV2 and TRBJ1-3; the D is unclear. The ends were cut back, 4 bases at V and 4 bases at J, with 5 bases in the middle. The germline CDR1 and CDR2 sequences are SNHLY and FYNNEI. This CDR3 has 12 residues. CDR3 sequence: CASSGQGNTIYF. CDR3 DNA: TGTGCCAGCAGTGGTCAGGGAAACACCATATATTTT.

This chain connects TRBV28 to TRBJ1-6; unclear D gene. The CDR3 covers 14 residues. V was cut by 8 bases and J by 10 bases, with 18 bases left in between. Germline V gene data show CDR1 as MDHEN and CDR2 as SYDVKM. In nucleotides, the CDR3 is TGTGCCAGCTCCAGCTCCGGGTTTAGATCACCCCTCCACTTT. It translates to CASSSSGFRSPLHF.

The rearrangement links TRBV7-3 to TRBJ2-3, with 7 nucleotides matching TRBD2. V gave up 2 bases and J gave up 0 bases; unmatched junction bases: 5. Germline lookup yields CDR1 SGHTA and CDR2 FQGTGA. The CDR3 totals 16 residues. In DNA, the CDR3 is TGTGCCAGCAGCTTAGGCGGGAGAATTAGCACAGATACGCAGTATTTT. The encoded protein is CASSLGGRISTDTQYF.

The chain combines TRBV18 with TRBJ2-5; D unclear. Germline V lookup: CDR1 KGHSH, CDR2 LQKENI. V lost 3 bases and J 4 bases, leaving 9 bases between the germline ends. The CDR3 runs 13 residues. The CDR3 loop is CASSPKGGETQYF. The CDR3 bases are TGTGCCAGCTCACCCAAGGGTGGAGAGACCCAGTACTTC.

The chain has TRBV27 and TRBJ1-1; D is unresolved. Looked up from germline, CDR1 is MNHEY and CDR2 is SMNVEV (reference sequence). With 1 base removed from V and 4 bases from J, the gap between germline ends came to 10 bases. This CDR3 has 14 residues. Written as DNA, the CDR3 is TGTGCCAGCAGTTTATATAGGGAGGGCACTGAAGCTTTCTTT. Protein: CASSLYREGTEAFF.

CDR3 residues: CASSQDATGGNTIYF. Written as DNA, the CDR3 is TGTGCCAGCAGCCAAGACGCCACCGGCGGAAACACCATATATTTT. The chain has TRBV5-4 and TRBJ1-3; the D is unclear. Germline V lookup: CDR1 SGHNT, CDR2 YYREEE (reference sequence). This CDR3 has 15 residues. V lost 4 bases and J 4 bases, leaving 15 bases between the germline ends. The entire variable domain, with the rest obtained from reference TRBV5-4 and TRBJ1-3, is as follows: ETGVTQSPTHLIKTRGQQVTLRCSSQSGHNTVSWYQQALGQGPQFIFQYYREEENGRGNFPPRFSGLQFPNYSSELNVNALELDDSALYLCASSQDATGGNTIYFGEGSWLTVV.

A few counts support this clone. The chain couples TRBV5-1 to TRBJ1-1, with D hard to call. Germline V gene data show CDR1 as SGHRS and CDR2 as YFSETQ. The CDR3 extends over 14 amino acids. The V gene lost 0 bases and the J gene lost 3 bases, with 9 bases spanning the gap. CDR3 sequence reads: CASSLGFTDTEAFF. CDR3 nucleotide sequence: TGCGCCAGCAGCTTGGGTTTTACAGACACTGAAGCTTTCTTT.

CDR3 coding DNA: TGTGCCAGCGGAAGGGGGACAGGGCCCCTCGAGCAGTACGTC. This gives the protein CASGRGTGPLEQYV. The chain links TRBV6-1 to TRBJ2-7, with 9 bases aligning to TRBD1. CDR3 length: 14 residues. The germline V gene has CDR1 MNHNS and CDR2 SASEGT. V dropped 8 bases and J dropped 6; count of bases not matched to a gene: 11.

The chain is built from TRBV7-7 and TRBJ1-1; a weak D match, TRBD1 (5 bases). Deletions cut 1 base from V and 9 bases from J, with 12 bases between. The V gene's germline CDR1 is SSHAT and CDR2 FNYEAQ (reference sequence). The CDR3 extends over 13 amino acids. The CDR3 region has the DNA TGTGCCAGCAGCTTAGACCCTAAGGGGCAAGCTTTCTTT. It codes for CASSLDPKGQAFF.

The genes are TRBV27 and TRBJ2-5; no clear D. In germline, CDR1 is MNHEY, CDR2 SMNVEV (reference sequence). The CDR3 covers 13 residues. With 2 bases removed from V and 2 bases from J, the gap between germline ends came to 6 bases. The CDR3 is CASSLNEQETQYF. The CDR3 region has the DNA TGTGCCAGCAGTTTAAACGAACAAGAGACCCAGTACTTC.

The J gene is TRBJ2-6, the V gene TRBV15; D ambiguous. Germline CDR1 is LNHNV and CDR2 is YYDKDF (reference sequence). The V and J ends lost 0 bases and 1 base respectively, with 10 bases between them. The CDR3 contains 17 residues. The CDR3 DNA sequence: TGTGCCACCAGCAGAGATGGCGGTCAGTCTGGGGCCAACGTCCTGACTTTC. As protein: CATSRDGGQSGANVLTF.

The chain uses TRBV18 and TRBJ2-1; D is perhaps TRBD1 or TRBD2 (5 bases each). Germline V gives CDR1 KGHSH, CDR2 LQKENI. This CDR3 has 14 amino acids. The V end was cut by 6 bases, the J end by 8 bases, with 17 bases between. The CDR3 here is CASSLGDRLDEQFF. The CDR3 bases are TGTGCCAGCTCCCTGGGGGACCGGCTCGATGAGCAGTTCTTC.

The chain employs TRBV27 and TRBJ1-4, with D unclear. The CDR3 sequence is 16 residues long. V lost 0 bases and J 3 bases, leaving 11 bases between the germline ends. Germline CDR1 and CDR2: MNHEY and SMNVEV (reference sequence). In DNA, the CDR3 is TGTGCCAGCAGTTTATCGTTGAGGCCCCCTAATGAAAAACTGTTTTTT. Translation gives CASSLSLRPPNEKLFF.

The chain is built from TRBV18 and TRBJ1-2; no reliable D call. This CDR3 region has 14 residues. The germline gives CDR1 KGHSH, CDR2 LQKENI. V lost 6 bases to trimming and J lost 8 bases, with 19 bases between them. CDR3 bases: TGTGCCAGCTCTAAGACTCGGGAGACACAAGGCTACACCTTC. Translating gives CASSKTRETQGYTF.

The V call is TRBV2, the J call TRBJ2-2, with a possible D match to TRBD1 (6 bases). The CDR3 consists of 14 residues. Trimming shortened V by 7 bases and J by 5 bases, and 14 bases separated the two germline ends. Germline V CDR1 and CDR2: SNHLY, FYNNEI. The CDR3 DNA sequence: TGTGCCAGCATAAAGGACAGTAAGACCGGGGAGCTGTTTTTT. Amino acid sequence: CASIKDSKTGELFF. The full variable domain, its missing parts supplied by reference TRBV2 and TRBJ2-2, is EPEVTQTPSHQVTQMGQEVILRCVPISNHLYFYWYRQILGQKVEFLVSFYNNEISEKSEIFDDQFSVERPDGSNFTLKIRSTKLEDSAMYFCASIKDSKTGELFFGEGSRLTVL.

The rearrangement links TRBV5-1 to TRBJ1-4; D uncertain. The CDR3 has 15 residues. Germline CDR1 and CDR2: SGHRS and YFSETQ. Between the trimmed V and J ends, which lost 3 bases and 0 bases, there was a span of 9 bases. CDR3 DNA: TGCGCCAGCAGCTCGAAGGGTCCAACTAATGAAAAACTGTTTTTT. It translates to CASSSKGPTNEKLFF.

This sequence joins TRBV19 and TRBJ1-5; D ambiguous. Trimming took 4 bases from V and 6 from J, leaving 7 bases between them. The V gene's germline CDR1 is LNHDA and CDR2 SQIVND (reference sequence). The CDR3 length is 12 residues. The CDR3 region is CASSTRAQPQHF. The CDR3 coding sequence is TGTGCCAGTAGTACCCGGGCTCAGCCCCAGCATTTT.

The rearrangement joins TRBV6-5 to TRBJ1-1; D is possibly TRBD1 (6 bases). This CDR3 has 15 amino acids. CDR1 is MNHEY and CDR2 is SVGAGI in the germline V gene. V shed 4 bases and J shed 0 bases, with 12 bases lying between them. The CDR3 nucleotides read TGTGCCAGCAGTTGGACAGAAGGGATGAACACTGAAGCTTTCTTT. It yields the protein CASSWTEGMNTEAFF.

This clone has a single count. The V gene is TRBV9, the J gene TRBJ2-2, with TRBD2 matching 7 bases. The CDR3 consists of 15 residues. The V gene's germline CDR1 is SGDLS and CDR2 YYNGEE. The ends lost 4 bases at V and 6 bases at J; junction bases unmatched: 9. The CDR3 sequence is CASSMGLRFSGELFF. DNA of the CDR3: TGTGCCAGCAGCATGGGACTAAGGTTTTCCGGGGAGCTGTTTTTT.

This clone was seen just once. The chain is built from TRBV14 and TRBJ1-3; perhaps TRBD1 as D (5 bases). The length of the CDR3 is 15 residues. CDR1 is SGHDN, CDR2 FVKESK, per germline. Trimming removed 4 bases at V and 4 bases at J, with 14 bases between. The CDR3 bases are TGTGCCAGCAGCCGCTCCGCAGGGAACGGAAACACCATATATTTT. It codes for CASSRSAGNGNTIYF.

The J gene is TRBJ2-5, the V gene TRBV14; perhaps TRBD2 as D (5 bases). Trimming left V 3 bases short and J 4 bases short, with 15 bases between. The CDR3 is made up of 15 amino acids. The germline V gene has CDR1 SGHDN and CDR2 FVKESK. The CDR3 protein is CASSQDFYLGETQYF. CDR3 nucleotides: TGTGCCAGCAGCCAGGACTTTTACCTCGGAGAGACCCAGTACTTC.